A single sample is the source of the 9 T cell receptor beta chains below, sequenced in a study of blood T cell repertoires in COVID-19 (TCRdb year 2020). The library was made by the immunoSEQ multiplex PCR assay. The immuneACCESS repertoire file appears here via TCRdb, limited to in-frame rearrangements. These files lack a portion of the clones; in checked studies, under half of the deficit traces to unresolved V genes, and the cause of the others is not known. The sample table lists about 100,000 clones, almost 80% of them with a count of one. The ten largest clones add up to roughly an eighth of the sample. Sequencing was done on a sample of peripheral blood. Receptors were obtained from a woman aged 70-85 years with acute or convalescent COVID-19.

The V and J genes are TRBV30 and TRBJ1-4; D is ambiguous. This CDR3 has 15 residues. Germline loops: CDR1 GTSNPN, CDR2 SVGIG (reference sequence). V was pared by 1 base and J by 5 bases, with 14 bases between. CDR3 in DNA: TGTGCCTGGAGTGCCGGGAGTCAACCGAATGAAAAACTGTTTTTT. This gives the protein CAWSAGSQPNEKLFF.

The J gene is TRBJ2-4, the V gene TRBV19, with D possibly matching TRBD2 (5 bases). This CDR3 comprises 14 residues. The V and J ends lost 4 bases and 5 bases respectively, with 12 bases between them. The germline V gene encodes CDR1 LNHDA and CDR2 SQIVND (reference sequence). In nucleotides, the CDR3 is TGTGCCAGTAGTACCCGGGGTTTAGAAAACATTCAGTACTTC. Translating it yields CASSTRGLENIQYF.

A few counts support this clone. This sequence joins TRBV5-1 and TRBJ2-1; 11 bases are shared with TRBD1. CDR1 is SGHRS and CDR2 is YFSETQ in the germline V gene. V shed 4 bases, J shed 6 bases, and the junction held 3 bases outside the gene matches. This CDR3 spans 14 amino acids. CDR3 in amino acids: CASSLGQGVNEQFF. The CDR3 DNA sequence: TGCGCCAGCAGCCTGGGACAGGGGGTCAATGAGCAGTTCTTC.

V is TRBV12-3 or TRBV12-4 and J is TRBJ1-1; 7 nucleotides match TRBD1. There are 13 residues in the CDR3. V shed 10 bases and J 5 bases; nucleotides not matched to a gene: 10. DNA of the CDR3: TGTGCCACCACAACAGGGGCTTTTACTGAAGCTTTCTTT. Its protein product is CATTTGAFTEAFF.

V usage is TRBV14 and J usage is TRBJ2-6; 9 bases are a match to TRBD2. The CDR3 is 18 amino acids. After removal of 5 bases from V and 0 bases from J, the junction contained 8 bases not matched to a gene. CDR1 SGHDN and CDR2 FVKESK come from the germline V gene. This chain's CDR3 is CASSAGGTGLSGANVLTF. The CDR3 DNA reads TGTGCCAGCAGCGCGGGAGGGACGGGGCTCTCTGGGGCCAACGTCCTGACTTTC.

The chain carries TRBV6-4 and TRBJ1-4; tentative D call: TRBD1 (5 bases). The CDR3 length is 16 residues. The germline V gene encodes CDR1 MRHNA and CDR2 SNTAGT. Trimming took 6 bases from V and 2 from J, leaving 16 bases between them. CDR3 DNA sequence: TGTGCCAGCAGGGCCCCTTTACAGGACACTAATGAAAAACTGTTTTTT. This translates into CASRAPLQDTNEKLFF.

This clone showed up just a few times. CDR3 region: CASRTRQEKKEKLFF. The DNA for the CDR3 is TGCGCCAGCAGGACGCGACAGGAAAAAAAAGAGAAACTGTTTTTT. This chain links TRBV4-1 with TRBJ1-4; D might be TRBD1 (6 bases). There are 15 residues in the CDR3. Germline CDR1 reads MGHRA; CDR2 reads YSYEKL. V gave up 6 bases and J gave up 11 bases, with 22 bases separating them.

The rearrangement joins TRBV27 to TRBJ2-7; weak D call: TRBD1 (5 bases). Per germline, CDR1 MNHEY and CDR2 SMNVEV (reference sequence). The CDR3 length is 13 residues. V lost 2 bases and J lost 3, with 8 bases in between. The CDR3 sequence is CASSLRQGYEQYV. CDR3 sequence (DNA): TGTGCCAGCAGTTTACGTCAGGGCTACGAGCAGTACGTC.

CDR3 in amino acids: CASTGGPGQGANYGYTF. CDR3 in DNA: TGTGCCAGCACCGGGGGTCCGGGACAGGGTGCTAACTATGGCTACACCTTC. The V call is TRBV5-4, the J call TRBJ1-2; 9 bases fit TRBD1. The CDR3 sequence is 17 residues long. V was pared by 6 bases and J by 0 bases, with 12 bases of the junction left unmatched. Germline CDR1 is SGHNT and CDR2 is YYREEE (reference sequence). The full variable domain, its missing parts supplied by reference TRBV5-4 and TRBJ1-2, is ETGVTQSPTHLIKTRGQQVTLRCSSQSGHNTVSWYQQALGQGPQFIFQYYREEENGRGNFPPRFSGLQFPNYSSELNVNALELDDSALYLCASTGGPGQGANYGYTFGSGTRLTVV.